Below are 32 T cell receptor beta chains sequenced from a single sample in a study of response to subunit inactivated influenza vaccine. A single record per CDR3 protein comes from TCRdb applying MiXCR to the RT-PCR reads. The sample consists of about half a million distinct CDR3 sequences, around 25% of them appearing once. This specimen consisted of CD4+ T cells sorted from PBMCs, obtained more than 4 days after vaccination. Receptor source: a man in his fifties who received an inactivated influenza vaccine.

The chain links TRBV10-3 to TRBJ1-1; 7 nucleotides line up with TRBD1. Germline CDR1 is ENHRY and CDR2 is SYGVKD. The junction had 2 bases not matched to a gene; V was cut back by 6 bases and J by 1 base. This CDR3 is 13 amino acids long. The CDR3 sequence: CAISRDRNTEAFF. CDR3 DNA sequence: TGTGCCATCAGCCGGGACAGGAACACTGAAGCTTTCTTT.

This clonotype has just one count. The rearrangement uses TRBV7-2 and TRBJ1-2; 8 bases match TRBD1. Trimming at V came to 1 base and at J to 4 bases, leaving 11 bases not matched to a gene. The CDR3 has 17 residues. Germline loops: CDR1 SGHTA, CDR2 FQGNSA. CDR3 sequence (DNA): TGTGCCAGCAGCTTAGTGACAGGGGCCGCGCGTGGCTATGGCTACACCTTC. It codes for CASSLVTGAARGYGYTF.

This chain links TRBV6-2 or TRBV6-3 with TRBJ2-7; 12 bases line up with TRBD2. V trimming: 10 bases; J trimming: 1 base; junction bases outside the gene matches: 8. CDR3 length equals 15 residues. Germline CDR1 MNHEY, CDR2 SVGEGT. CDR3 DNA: TGTGCCACCGACTTTCTAGCGGGAGGGTCCTACGAGCAGTACTTC. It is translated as CATDFLAGGSYEQYF.

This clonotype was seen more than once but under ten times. The CDR3 sequence is CSVDNTASHTGELFF. CDR3 in DNA: TGCAGCGTTGATAATACTGCCTCCCACACCGGGGAGCTGTTTTTT. The chain couples TRBV29-1 to TRBJ2-2, with D unresolved. CDR1 and CDR2 (germline): SQVTM, ANQGSEA. The CDR3 runs 15 residues. Trimming left V 3 bases short and J 3 bases short, with 14 bases between.

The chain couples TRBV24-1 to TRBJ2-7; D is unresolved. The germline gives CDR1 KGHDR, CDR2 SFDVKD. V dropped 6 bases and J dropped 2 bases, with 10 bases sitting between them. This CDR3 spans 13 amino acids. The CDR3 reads CATSQAGPYEQYF. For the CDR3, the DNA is TGTGCCACCAGTCAGGCAGGACCCTACGAGCAGTACTTC.

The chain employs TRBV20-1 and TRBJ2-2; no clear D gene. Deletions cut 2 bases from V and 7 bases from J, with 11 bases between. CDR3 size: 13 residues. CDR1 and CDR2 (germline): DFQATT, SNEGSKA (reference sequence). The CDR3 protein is CSARIIQNGELFF. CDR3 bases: TGCAGTGCTAGAATAATTCAGAACGGGGAGCTGTTTTTT.

CDR3: CASSRRDKRDTQYF. The CDR3 nucleotides read TGTGCCAGCAGCCGCCGGGACAAAAGAGATACGCAGTATTTT. The V call is TRBV5-4, the J call TRBJ2-3; possible D gene TRBD1, 6 bases. This CDR3 comprises 14 residues. Germline assignment: CDR1 SGHNT and CDR2 YYREEE (reference sequence). Trimming removed 4 bases from V and 5 bases from J, with 14 bases in between.

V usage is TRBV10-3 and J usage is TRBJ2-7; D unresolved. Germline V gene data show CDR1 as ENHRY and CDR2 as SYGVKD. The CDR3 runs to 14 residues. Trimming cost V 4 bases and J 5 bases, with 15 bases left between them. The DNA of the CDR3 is TGTGCCATCAGTGTTACGGACGGGTCGGACGAGCAGTACTTC. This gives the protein CAISVTDGSDEQYF.

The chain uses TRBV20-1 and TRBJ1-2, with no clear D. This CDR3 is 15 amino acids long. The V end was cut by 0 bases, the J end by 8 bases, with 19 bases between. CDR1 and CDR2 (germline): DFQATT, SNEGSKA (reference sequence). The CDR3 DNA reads TGCAGTGCTAGAGATCAGCTAGACCCTGGCGAGGGCTACACCTTC. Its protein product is CSARDQLDPGEGYTF.

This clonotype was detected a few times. The CDR3 DNA follows: TGTGCCAGCAGCTTTTCCCTAGGGGGGCTGTCCTACAATGAGCAGTTCTTC. This translates into CASSFSLGGLSYNEQFF. This chain links TRBV7-9 with TRBJ2-1; tentatively, D is TRBD1 or TRBD2 (6 bases each). Germline lookup yields CDR1 SEHNR and CDR2 FQNEAQ (reference sequence). V was clipped by 3 bases and J by 1 base, with 16 bases between them. The CDR3 length is 17 residues.

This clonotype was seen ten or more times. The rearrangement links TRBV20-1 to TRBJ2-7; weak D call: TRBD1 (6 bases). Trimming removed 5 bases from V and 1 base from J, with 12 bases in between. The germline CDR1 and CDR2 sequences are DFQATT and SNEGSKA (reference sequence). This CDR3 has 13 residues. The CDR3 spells CSAAKTGSYEQYF. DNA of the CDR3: TGCAGTGCTGCAAAGACAGGTTCCTACGAGCAGTACTTC.

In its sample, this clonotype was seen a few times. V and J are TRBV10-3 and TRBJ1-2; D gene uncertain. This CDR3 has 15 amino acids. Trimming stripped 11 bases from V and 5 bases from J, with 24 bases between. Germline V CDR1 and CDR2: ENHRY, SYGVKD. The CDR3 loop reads CAVAPPGSDGYGYTF. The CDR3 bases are TGTGCCGTAGCCCCGCCGGGGAGCGACGGGTATGGCTACACCTTC.

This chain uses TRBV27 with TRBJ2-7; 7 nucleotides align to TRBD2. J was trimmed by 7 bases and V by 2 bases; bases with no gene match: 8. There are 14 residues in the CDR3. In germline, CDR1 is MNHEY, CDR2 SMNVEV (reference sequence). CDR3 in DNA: TGTGCCAGCAGTTTAGGGACTACTAACCTGGAGCAGTACTTC. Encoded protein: CASSLGTTNLEQYF.

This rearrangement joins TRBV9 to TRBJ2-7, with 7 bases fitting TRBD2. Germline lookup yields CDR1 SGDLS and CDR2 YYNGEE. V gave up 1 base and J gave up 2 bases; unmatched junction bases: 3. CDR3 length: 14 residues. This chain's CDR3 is CASSVSSGAYEQYF. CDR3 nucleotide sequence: TGTGCCAGCAGCGTATCCAGCGGGGCCTACGAGCAGTACTTC.

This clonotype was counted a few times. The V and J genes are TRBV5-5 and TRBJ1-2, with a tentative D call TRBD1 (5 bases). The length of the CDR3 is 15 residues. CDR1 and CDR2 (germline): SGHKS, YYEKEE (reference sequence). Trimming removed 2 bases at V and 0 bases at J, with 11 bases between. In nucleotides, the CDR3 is TGTGCCAGCAGCTTAAGAGGGGTAGCTAACTATGGCTACACCTTC. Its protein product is CASSLRGVANYGYTF.

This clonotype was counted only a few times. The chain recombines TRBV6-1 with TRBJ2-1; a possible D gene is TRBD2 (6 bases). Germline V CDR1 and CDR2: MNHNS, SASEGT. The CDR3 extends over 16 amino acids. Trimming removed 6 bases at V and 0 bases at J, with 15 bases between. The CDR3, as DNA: TGTGCCAGCAGCCCTACGGGACTTATCTCCTACAATGAGCAGTTCTTC. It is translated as CASSPTGLISYNEQFF.

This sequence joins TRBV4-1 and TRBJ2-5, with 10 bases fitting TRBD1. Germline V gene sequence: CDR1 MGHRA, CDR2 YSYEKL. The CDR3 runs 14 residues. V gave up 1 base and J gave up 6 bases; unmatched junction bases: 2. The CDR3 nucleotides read TGCGCCAGCAGCCAAGTGGACAGGGGGAAGACCCAGTACTTC. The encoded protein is CASSQVDRGKTQYF.

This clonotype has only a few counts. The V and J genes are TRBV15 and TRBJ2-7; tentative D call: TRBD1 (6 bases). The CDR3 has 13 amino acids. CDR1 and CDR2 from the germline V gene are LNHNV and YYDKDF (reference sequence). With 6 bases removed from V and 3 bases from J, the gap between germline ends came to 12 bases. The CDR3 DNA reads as TGTGCCACCAGTGTACAGGGATTCTACGAGCAGTACTTC. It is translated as CATSVQGFYEQYF.

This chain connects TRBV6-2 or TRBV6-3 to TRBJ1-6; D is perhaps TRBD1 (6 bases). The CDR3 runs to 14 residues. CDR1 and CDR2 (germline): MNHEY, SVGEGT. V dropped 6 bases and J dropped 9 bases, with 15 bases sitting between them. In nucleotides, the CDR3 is TGTGCCAGCAGAGACGGGACATCAGGTTCACCCCTCCACTTT. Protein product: CASRDGTSGSPLHF.

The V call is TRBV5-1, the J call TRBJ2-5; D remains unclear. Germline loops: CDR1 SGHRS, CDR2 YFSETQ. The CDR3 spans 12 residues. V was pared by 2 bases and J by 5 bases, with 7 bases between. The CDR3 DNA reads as TGCGCCAGCAGCTTTAACGAGGAGACCCAGTACTTC. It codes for CASSFNEETQYF.

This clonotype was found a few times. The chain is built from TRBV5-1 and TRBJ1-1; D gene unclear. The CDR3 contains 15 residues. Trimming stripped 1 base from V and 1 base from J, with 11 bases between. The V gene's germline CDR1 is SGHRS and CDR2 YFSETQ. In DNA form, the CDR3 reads TGCGCCAGCAGCTTGAGCGCGACACCGAACACTGAAGCTTTCTTT. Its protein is CASSLSATPNTEAFF.

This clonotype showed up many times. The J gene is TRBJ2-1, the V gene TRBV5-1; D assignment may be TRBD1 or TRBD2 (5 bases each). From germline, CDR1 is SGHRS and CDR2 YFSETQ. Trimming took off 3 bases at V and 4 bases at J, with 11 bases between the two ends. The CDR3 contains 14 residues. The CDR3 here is CASSYSGAYNEQFF. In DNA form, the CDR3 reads TGCGCCAGCAGCTATTCCGGGGCGTACAATGAGCAGTTCTTC.

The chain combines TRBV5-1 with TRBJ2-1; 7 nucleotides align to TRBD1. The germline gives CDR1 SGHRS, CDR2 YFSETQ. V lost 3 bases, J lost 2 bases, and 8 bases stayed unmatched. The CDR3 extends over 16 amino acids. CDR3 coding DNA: TGCGCCAGCAGCTCACTAACAGGGGTACCCTACAATGAGCAGTTCTTC. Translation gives CASSSLTGVPYNEQFF.

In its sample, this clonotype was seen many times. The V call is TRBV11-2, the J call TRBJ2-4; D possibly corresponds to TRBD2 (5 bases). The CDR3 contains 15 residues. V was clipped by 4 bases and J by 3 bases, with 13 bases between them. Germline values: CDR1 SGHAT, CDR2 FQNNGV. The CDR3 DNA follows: TGTGCCAGCAGCTCCCTGAGAGGGTTCAAAAACATTCAGTACTTC. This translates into CASSSLRGFKNIQYF.

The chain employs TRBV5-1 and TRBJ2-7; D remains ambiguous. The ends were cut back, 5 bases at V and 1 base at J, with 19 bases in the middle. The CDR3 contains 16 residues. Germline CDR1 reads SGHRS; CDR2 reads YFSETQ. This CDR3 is CASRERFAQTSYEQYF. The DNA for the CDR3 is TGCGCCAGCAGAGAACGCTTCGCACAGACATCCTACGAGCAGTACTTC.

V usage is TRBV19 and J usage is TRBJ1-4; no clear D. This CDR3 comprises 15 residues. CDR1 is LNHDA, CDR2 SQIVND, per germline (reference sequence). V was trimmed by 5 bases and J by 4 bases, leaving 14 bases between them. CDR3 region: CASSGEDGINEKLFF. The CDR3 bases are TGTGCCAGTAGTGGGGAAGACGGGATTAATGAAAAACTGTTTTTT.

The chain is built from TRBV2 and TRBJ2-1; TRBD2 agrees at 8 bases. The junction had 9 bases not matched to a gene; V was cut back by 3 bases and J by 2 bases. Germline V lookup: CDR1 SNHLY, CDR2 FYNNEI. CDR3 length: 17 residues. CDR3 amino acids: CASSEVGAGGTYNEQFF. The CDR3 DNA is TGTGCCAGCAGTGAGGTTGGGGCGGGAGGAACCTACAATGAGCAGTTCTTC. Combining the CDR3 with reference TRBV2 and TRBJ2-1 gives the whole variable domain EPEVTQTPSHQVTQMGQEVILRCVPISNHLYFYWYRQILGQKVEFLVSFYNNEISEKSEIFDDQFSVERPDGSNFTLKIRSTKLEDSAMYFCASSEVGAGGTYNEQFFGPGTRLTVL.

The DNA for the CDR3 is TGTGCCAGCAGCTTAGTCGCCTCTTTTAATCAGCCCCAGCATTTT. Amino acid sequence: CASSLVASFNQPQHF. The chain links TRBV7-2 to TRBJ1-5; no firm D call. The CDR3 consists of 15 residues. V shed 1 base and J shed 4 bases, with 11 bases lying between them. Germline CDR1 SGHTA, CDR2 FQGNSA.

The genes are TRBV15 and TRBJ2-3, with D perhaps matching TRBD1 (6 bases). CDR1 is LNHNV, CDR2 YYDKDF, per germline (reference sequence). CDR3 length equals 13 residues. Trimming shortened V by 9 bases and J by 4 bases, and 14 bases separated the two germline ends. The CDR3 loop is CATNQGKPDTQYF. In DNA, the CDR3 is TGTGCCACAAATCAGGGGAAGCCAGATACGCAGTATTTT.

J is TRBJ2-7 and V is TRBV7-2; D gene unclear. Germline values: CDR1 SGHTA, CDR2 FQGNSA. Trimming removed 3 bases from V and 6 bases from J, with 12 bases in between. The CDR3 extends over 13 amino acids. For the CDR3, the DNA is TGTGCCAGCAGCTTTCCGAGAAGTGGCGAGCAGTACTTC. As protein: CASSFPRSGEQYF.

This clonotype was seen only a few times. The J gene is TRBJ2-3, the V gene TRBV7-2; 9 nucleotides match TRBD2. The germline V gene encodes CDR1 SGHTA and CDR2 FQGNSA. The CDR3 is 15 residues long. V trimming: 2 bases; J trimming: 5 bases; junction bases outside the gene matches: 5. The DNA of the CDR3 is TGTGCCAGCAGCTTATTTGCACTAGCGGGAGATACGCAGTATTTT. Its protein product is CASSLFALAGDTQYF.

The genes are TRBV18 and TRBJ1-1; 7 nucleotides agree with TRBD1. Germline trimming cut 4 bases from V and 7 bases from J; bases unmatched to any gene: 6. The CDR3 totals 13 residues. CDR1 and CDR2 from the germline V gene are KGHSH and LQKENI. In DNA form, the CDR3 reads TGTGCCAGCTCACTTACAGGGGCAGGTGAAGCTTTCTTT. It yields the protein CASSLTGAGEAFF.